The 12 T cell receptor beta chains in this list originate from one sample, sequenced in a study of T cells in Graves' hyperthyroidism and ophthalmopathy. What was amplified from RNA transcripts were TCR beta CDR3 regions. RT-PCR in the first round (using the HTBI primer set) targeted the TCR CDR3. TCRdb independently ran MiXCR on the multiplex PCR reads; one entry per CDR3 protein. The sample lists about 600,000 distinct CDR3 sequences, around 16% occurring once. The sequencing input was blood. The origin of the receptors is a woman aged 40 to 49 with Graves' ophthalmopathy.

V usage is TRBV11-2 and J usage is TRBJ2-2; D call uncertain. The CDR3 covers 12 residues. Trimming shortened V by 3 bases and J by 6 bases, and 5 bases separated the two germline ends. CDR1 is SGHAT and CDR2 is FQNNGV in the germline V gene. CDR3 amino acids: CASSFPPGELFF. The DNA for the CDR3 is TGTGCCAGCAGCTTCCCCCCCGGGGAGCTGTTTTTT.

This clonotype occurred many times. This sequence joins TRBV5-5 and TRBJ2-7; D tentatively fits TRBD1 or TRBD2 (5 bases each). Trimming removed 4 bases from V and 0 bases from J, with 14 bases in between. This CDR3 is 15 amino acids long. Per the germline V gene, CDR1 is SGHKS and CDR2 is YYEKEE (reference sequence). The chain's CDR3 is CASSGPGTPSYEQYF. CDR3 bases: TGTGCCAGCAGCGGACCCGGGACCCCCTCCTACGAGCAGTACTTC.

About this clonotype itself: This may be a read error, as it is one base from a much larger clone. The chain has TRBV6-2 or TRBV6-3 and TRBJ2-5; D is possibly TRBD1 (6 bases). Germline V gene data show CDR1 as MNHEY and CDR2 as SVGEGT. The CDR3 totals 14 residues. CDR3 in amino acids: CASSYPDSQGTQYF. The CDR3 DNA reads TGTGCCAGCAGTTACCCGGACAGCCAAGGGACCCAGTACTTC.

This clonotype was observed a few times. The rearrangement links TRBV20-1 to TRBJ1-4; D is possibly TRBD1 (5 bases). The germline V gene encodes CDR1 DFQATT and CDR2 SNEGSKA (reference sequence). CDR3 length equals 11 residues. V dropped 7 bases and J dropped 7 bases, with 10 bases sitting between them. Here the CDR3 reads CSVRGGEKLFF. In DNA form, the CDR3 reads TGCAGTGTTCGGGGCGGTGAAAAACTGTTTTTT.

This clonotype was detected many times. The gene calls are TRBV6-1 and TRBJ2-5, with D unclear. V lost 3 bases, J lost 11 bases, and 22 bases lay in between. CDR3 length: 15 amino acids. Germline V lookup: CDR1 MNHNS, CDR2 SASEGT. The CDR3 coding sequence is TGTGCCAGCAGTGACGCATGGTGGCAAGACGACCCTCAGTACTTC. This codes for CASSDAWWQDDPQYF.

V gene TRBV7-9 combines with J gene TRBJ2-1, with D possibly matching TRBD1 (6 bases). Germline loops: CDR1 SEHNR, CDR2 FQNEAQ (reference sequence). This CDR3 comprises 16 residues. Trimming stripped 6 bases from V and 4 bases from J, with 19 bases between. The CDR3 protein is CASRDLGQTEYNEQFF. The CDR3 DNA follows: TGTGCCAGCAGGGACCTAGGACAGACCGAATACAATGAGCAGTTCTTC.

This clonotype was counted a few times. V and J are TRBV9 and TRBJ2-1, with 9 bases matching TRBD1. The J segment lost 4 bases and the V segment lost 6 bases, leaving 5 bases of the junction unmatched. The CDR3 length is 14 residues. Looked up from germline, CDR1 is SGDLS and CDR2 is YYNGEE. CDR3 sequence: CASTAGTGYNEQFF. The CDR3 DNA follows: TGTGCCAGCACCGCCGGGACAGGGTACAATGAGCAGTTCTTC. The whole variable domain, filled in from reference TRBV9 and TRBJ2-1, reads DSGVTQTPKHLITATGQRVTLRCSPRSGDLSVYWYQQSLDQGLQFLIQYYNGEERAKGNILERFSAQQFPDLHSELNLSSLELGDSALYFCASTAGTGYNEQFFGPGTRLTVL.

This sequence joins TRBV5-4 and TRBJ1-1, with D uncertain. Germline values: CDR1 SGHNT, CDR2 YYREEE (reference sequence). The CDR3 is 13 residues long. The V end was cut by 4 bases, the J end by 7 bases, with 14 bases between. The CDR3 DNA reads as TGTGCCAGCAGCCTCTCGTCGGCAAATGAAGCTTTCTTT. Protein: CASSLSSANEAFF.

The table lists this clonotype with many counts. In DNA form, the CDR3 reads TGCAGTGCTTTGGGACTGAACAATGAGCAGTTCTTC. This gives the protein CSALGLNNEQFF. This chain connects TRBV20-1 to TRBJ2-1; tentatively, D is TRBD2 (6 bases). The CDR3 loop spans 12 amino acids. Trimming took off 5 bases at V and 5 bases at J, with 10 bases between the two ends. The germline V gene has CDR1 DFQATT and CDR2 SNEGSKA (reference sequence).

The chain joins TRBV27 to TRBJ1-4; D is undetermined. The CDR3 is 17 residues long. Looked up from germline, CDR1 is MNHEY and CDR2 is SMNVEV (reference sequence). Trimming left V 5 bases short and J 7 bases short, with 23 bases between. CDR3 nucleotide sequence: TGTGCCAGCAGTCACGAAACCTTTGCCCCGTCTTCTGAAAAACTGTTTTTT. Translating gives CASSHETFAPSSEKLFF.

The V call is TRBV5-5, the J call TRBJ1-6, with D tentatively TRBD1 (6 bases). Germline CDR1 reads SGHKS; CDR2 reads YYEKEE (reference sequence). There are 14 residues in the CDR3. Trimming stripped 4 bases from V and 6 bases from J, with 11 bases between. CDR3 residues: CASSRGASNSPLHF. CDR3 DNA: TGTGCCAGCAGCCGGGGGGCTTCTAATTCACCCCTCCACTTT.

This clonotype was picked up many times. The chain uses TRBV2 and TRBJ2-5; D ambiguous. The CDR3 is made up of 13 amino acids. V lost 8 bases, J lost 0 bases, and 10 bases lay in between. Germline lookup yields CDR1 SNHLY and CDR2 FYNNEI. In DNA, the CDR3 is TGTGCCAGCCTTGGTTCGTACCAAGAGACCCAGTACTTC. Translating it yields CASLGSYQETQYF.